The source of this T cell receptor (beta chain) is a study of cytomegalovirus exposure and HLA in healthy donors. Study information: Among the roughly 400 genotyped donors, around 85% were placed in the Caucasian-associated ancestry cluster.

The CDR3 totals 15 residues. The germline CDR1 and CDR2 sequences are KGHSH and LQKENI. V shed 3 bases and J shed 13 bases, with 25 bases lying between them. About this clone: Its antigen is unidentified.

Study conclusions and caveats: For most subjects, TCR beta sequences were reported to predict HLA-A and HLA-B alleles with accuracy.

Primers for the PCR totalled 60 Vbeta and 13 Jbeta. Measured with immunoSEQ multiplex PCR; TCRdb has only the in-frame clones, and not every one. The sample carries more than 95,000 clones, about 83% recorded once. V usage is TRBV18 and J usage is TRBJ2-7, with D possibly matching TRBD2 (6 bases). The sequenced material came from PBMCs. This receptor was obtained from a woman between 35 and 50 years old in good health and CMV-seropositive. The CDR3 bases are TGTGCCAGCTCACCTCCGGGACTGGGGACCGCCGACGCTTACTTC. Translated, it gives CASSPPGLGTADAYF.